The clone carrying this TCR beta chain was detected a few times. The CDR3 covers 15 residues. CDR1 is SEHNR, CDR2 FQNEAQ, per germline (reference sequence). V was pared by 11 bases and J by 3 bases, with 10 bases of the junction left unmatched. This entry is derived from a study of beta chain features in type 1 diabetes. What was sequenced were expressed TCRB transcripts, since all of the isolated RNA had been reverse transcribed. Assay: immunoSEQ multiplex PCR; the TCRdb copy retains only in-frame clones and omits some. The data contain about 620,000 clones, about a sixth of them singletons. The source is a man aged 18 to 30 in good health. The sequencing input was naive CD4+ T cells from blood. This chain connects TRBV7-9 to TRBJ2-3, with 11 bases aligning to TRBD2. The CDR3 is CAVGPRTSGTDTQYF. The CDR3 DNA reads as TGTGCCGTAGGACCGAGGACTAGCGGGACAGATACGCAGTATTTT. The entire variable domain, with the rest obtained from reference TRBV7-9 and TRBJ2-3, is as follows: DTGVSQNPRHKITKRGQNVTFRCDPISEHNRLYWYRQTLGQGPEFLTYFQNEAQLEKSRLLSDRFSAERPKGSFSTLEIQRTEQGDSAMYLCAVGPRTSGTDTQYFGPGTRLTVL.